The 5 T cell receptor beta chains below were found in one sample sequenced in a study of T cell changes during pregnancy in multiple sclerosis. TCRdb's table, derived via immunoSEQ multiplex PCR, lists solely in-frame clones and lacks some. The sample has tens of thousands of clones, roughly 94% seen once. The material sequenced was peripheral blood, taken in the second trimester of pregnancy. These receptors were obtained from a female donor in good health, enrolled as a control in a pregnancy study.

This chain uses TRBV6-1 with TRBJ2-7; TRBD2 aligns across 11 bases. The CDR3 is 15 residues long. V lost 0 bases, J lost 4 bases, and 2 bases stayed unmatched. In germline, CDR1 is MNHNS, CDR2 SASEGT. CDR3 nucleotides: TGTGCCAGCAGTGAAGCGCCTAGCGGGGGGTACGAGCAGTACTTC. It specifies CASSEAPSGGYEQYF.

The rearrangement uses TRBV7-8 and TRBJ2-3; 9 bases match TRBD2. The CDR3 extends over 16 amino acids. The V and J ends lost 2 bases and 2 bases, in that order; junction bases with no gene match: 5. Germline V gene lookup returns CDR1 SGHVS and CDR2 FQNEAQ. CDR3 nucleotides: TGTGCCAGCAGCTTAAACGTAGCGGGAGCCACAGATACGCAGTATTTT. Protein product: CASSLNVAGATDTQYF.

The chain links TRBV6-5 to TRBJ1-5; a weak D match, TRBD1 (6 bases). The CDR3 totals 15 residues. The V gene's germline CDR1 is MNHEY and CDR2 SVGAGI. V dropped 6 bases and J dropped 3 bases, with 15 bases sitting between them. The CDR3 DNA reads TGTGCCAGCAGCCTAGGACAGACCCACAATCAGCCCCAGCATTTT. Protein product: CASSLGQTHNQPQHF.

CDR3 protein: CASSFSRGMIDTQYF. The CDR3 DNA sequence: TGTGCCAGCAGCTTTAGCAGGGGTATGATAGATACGCAGTATTTT. The chain combines TRBV5-4 with TRBJ2-3, with D perhaps matching TRBD1 (6 bases). This CDR3 spans 15 amino acids. The V gene lost 2 bases and the J gene lost 5 bases, with 15 bases spanning the gap. Per germline, CDR1 SGHNT and CDR2 YYREEE (reference sequence).

The chain is built from TRBV28 and TRBJ2-1; TRBD2 matches 8 bases. The CDR3 has 15 amino acids. Trimming at V came to 6 bases and at J to 2 bases, leaving 6 bases not matched to a gene. Per the germline V gene, CDR1 is MDHEN and CDR2 is SYDVKM. This chain's CDR3 is CASRTLAVTYNEQFF. CDR3 bases: TGTGCCAGCAGGACACTAGCGGTTACCTACAATGAGCAGTTCTTC.